This T cell receptor beta chain was sequenced during a study of OX40 agonist ivuxolimab in advanced cancers. Study observations and caveats: The CD4+ and CD8+ T cells in the blood had expanded clonally by week 6 at 0.1 to 3.0 mg/kg.

Systemic immunosuppression or autoimmune disease history was grounds to exclude patients. There are 14 residues in the CDR3. V was shortened by 0 bases and J by 3 bases, with 8 bases between the two germline ends. Per germline, CDR1 ENHRY and CDR2 SYGVKD. As for this clone: Antigen unknown.

Profiling relied on immunoSEQ multiplex PCR, and the TCRdb table lists in-frame clones only, not all of them. This table has 50,000 to 75,000 clones, about 92% appearing once. This TCR came from an adult with an advanced solid tumor such as melanoma, head and neck, liver or kidney cancer. Sample: CD4+ or CD8+ T cells sorted from blood, taken in a trial of the OX40 agonist ivuxolimab. The chain carries TRBV10-3 and TRBJ2-5; tentatively, D is TRBD1 or TRBD2 (6 bases each). CDR3: CAISESRGEETQYF. The CDR3 DNA reads as TGTGCCATCAGTGAGTCGAGGGGGGAAGAGACCCAGTACTTC.